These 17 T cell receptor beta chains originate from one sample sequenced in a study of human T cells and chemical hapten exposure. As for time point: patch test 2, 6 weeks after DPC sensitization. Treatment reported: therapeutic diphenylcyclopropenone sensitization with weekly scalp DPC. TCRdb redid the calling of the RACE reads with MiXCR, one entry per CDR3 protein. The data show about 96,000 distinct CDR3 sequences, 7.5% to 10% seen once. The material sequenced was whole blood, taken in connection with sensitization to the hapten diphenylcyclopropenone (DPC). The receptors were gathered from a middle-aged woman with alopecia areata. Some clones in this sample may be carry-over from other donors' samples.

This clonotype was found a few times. CDR3 nucleotides: TGTGCCAGCAGCCAAGGGGGACGGATCCCAGAAGAAAAACTGTTTTTT. This gives the protein CASSQGGRIPEEKLFF. The rearrangement joins TRBV3-1 to TRBJ1-4, with D maybe TRBD1 (5 bases). CDR3 length equals 16 residues. Per the germline V gene, CDR1 is LGHDT and CDR2 is YNNKEL (reference sequence). Between the trimmed V and J ends, which lost 1 base and 8 bases, there was a span of 17 bases.

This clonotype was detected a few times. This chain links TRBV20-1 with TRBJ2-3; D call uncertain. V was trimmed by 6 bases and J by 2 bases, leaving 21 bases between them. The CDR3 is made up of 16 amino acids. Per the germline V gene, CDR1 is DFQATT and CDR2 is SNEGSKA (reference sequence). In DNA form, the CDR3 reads TGCAGTGCGAATACCCTCCGGCCCCACTACACAGATACGCAGTATTTT. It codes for CSANTLRPHYTDTQYF.

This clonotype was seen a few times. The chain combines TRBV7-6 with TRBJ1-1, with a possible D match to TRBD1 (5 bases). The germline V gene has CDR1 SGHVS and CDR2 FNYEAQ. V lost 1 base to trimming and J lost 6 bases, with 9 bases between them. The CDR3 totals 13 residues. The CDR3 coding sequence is TGTGCCAGCAGCTTAGTCGGGGACGCTGAAGCTTTCTTT. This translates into CASSLVGDAEAFF.

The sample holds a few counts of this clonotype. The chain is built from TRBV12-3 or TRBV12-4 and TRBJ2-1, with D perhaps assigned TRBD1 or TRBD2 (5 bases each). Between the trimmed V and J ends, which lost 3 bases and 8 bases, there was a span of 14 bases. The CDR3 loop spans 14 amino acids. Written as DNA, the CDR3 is TGTGCCAGCAGTTTTGGGACCGAGGAGGATGAGCAGTTCTTC. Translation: CASSFGTEEDEQFF.

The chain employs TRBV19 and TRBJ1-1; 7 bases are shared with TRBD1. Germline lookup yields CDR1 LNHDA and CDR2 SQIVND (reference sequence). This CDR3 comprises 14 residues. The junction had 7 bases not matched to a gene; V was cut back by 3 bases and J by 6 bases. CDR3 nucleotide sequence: TGTGCCAGTAGTATTCGGCAGGGGGGCCCTGAAGCTTTCTTT. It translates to CASSIRQGGPEAFF.

In DNA form, the CDR3 reads TGTGCCAGCAGTTCAATGGGGGGAGCAAGGAGCTACACCTTC. It codes for CASSSMGGARSYTF. This rearrangement joins TRBV28 to TRBJ1-2; a weak D match, TRBD1 (5 bases). Per germline, CDR1 MDHEN and CDR2 SYDVKM. The CDR3 contains 14 residues. Trimming shortened V by 4 bases and J by 9 bases, and 18 bases separated the two germline ends.

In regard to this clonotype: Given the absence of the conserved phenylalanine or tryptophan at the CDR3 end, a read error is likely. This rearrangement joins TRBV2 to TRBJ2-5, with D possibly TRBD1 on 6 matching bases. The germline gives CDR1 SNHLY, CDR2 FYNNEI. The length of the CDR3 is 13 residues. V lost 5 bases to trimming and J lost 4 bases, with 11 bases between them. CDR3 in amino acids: CASSLNRAETQYY. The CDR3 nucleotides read TGTGCCAGCAGTCTAAACAGGGCAGAGACCCAGTACTAC.

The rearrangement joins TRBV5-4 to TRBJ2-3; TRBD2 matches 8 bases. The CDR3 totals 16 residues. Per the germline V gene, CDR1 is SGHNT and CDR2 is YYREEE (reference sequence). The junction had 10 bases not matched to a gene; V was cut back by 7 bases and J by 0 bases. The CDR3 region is CASSPKLAGSTDTQYF. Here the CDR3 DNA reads TGTGCCAGCTCCCCCAAGCTAGCGGGTAGCACAGATACGCAGTATTTT.

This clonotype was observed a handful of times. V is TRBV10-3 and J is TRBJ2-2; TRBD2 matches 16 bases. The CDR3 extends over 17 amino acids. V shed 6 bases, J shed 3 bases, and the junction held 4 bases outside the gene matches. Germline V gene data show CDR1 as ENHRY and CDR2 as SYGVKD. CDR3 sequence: CAIRMGTSGRDTGELFF. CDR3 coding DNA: TGTGCCATCAGGATGGGGACTAGCGGGAGGGACACCGGGGAGCTGTTTTTT.

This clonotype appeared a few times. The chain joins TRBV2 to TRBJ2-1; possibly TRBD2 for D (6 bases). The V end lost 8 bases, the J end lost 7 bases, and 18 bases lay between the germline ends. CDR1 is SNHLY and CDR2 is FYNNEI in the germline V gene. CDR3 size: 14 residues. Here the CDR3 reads CASRFTREWNEQFF. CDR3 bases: TGTGCCAGCCGGTTCACCCGGGAGTGGAATGAGCAGTTCTTC.

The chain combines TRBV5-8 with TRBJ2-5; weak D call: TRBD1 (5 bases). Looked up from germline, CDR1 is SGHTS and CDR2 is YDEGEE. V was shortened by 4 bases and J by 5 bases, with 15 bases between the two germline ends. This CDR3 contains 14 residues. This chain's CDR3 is CASSLYPTVETQYF. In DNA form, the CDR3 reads TGTGCCAGCAGCCTCTACCCGACAGTCGAGACCCAGTACTTC.

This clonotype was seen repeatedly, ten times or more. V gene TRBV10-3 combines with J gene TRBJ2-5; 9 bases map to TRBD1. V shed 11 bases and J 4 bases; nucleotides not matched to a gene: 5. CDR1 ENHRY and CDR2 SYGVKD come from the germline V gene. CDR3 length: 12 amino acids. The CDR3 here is CAVQGAGETQYF. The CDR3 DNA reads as TGTGCCGTACAGGGGGCTGGAGAGACCCAGTACTTC.

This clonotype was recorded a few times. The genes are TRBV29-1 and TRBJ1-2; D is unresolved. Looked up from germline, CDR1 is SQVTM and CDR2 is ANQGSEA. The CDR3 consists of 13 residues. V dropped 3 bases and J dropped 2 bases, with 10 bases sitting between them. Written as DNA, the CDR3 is TGCAGCGTTGAGGCCGCGGCCAACTATGGCTACACCTTC. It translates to CSVEAAANYGYTF.

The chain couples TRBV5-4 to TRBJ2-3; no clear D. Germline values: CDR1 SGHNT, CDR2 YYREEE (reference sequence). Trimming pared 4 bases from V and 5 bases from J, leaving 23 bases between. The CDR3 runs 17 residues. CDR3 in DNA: TGTGCCAGCAGCGGAGTCGGTCAGTCCCTGTCTAAAGATACGCAGTATTTT. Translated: CASSGVGQSLSKDTQYF.

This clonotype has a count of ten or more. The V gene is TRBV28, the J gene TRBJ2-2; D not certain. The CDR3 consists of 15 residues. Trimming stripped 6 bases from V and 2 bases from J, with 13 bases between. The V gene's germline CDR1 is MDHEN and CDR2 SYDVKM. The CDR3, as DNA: TGTGCCAGCAGATTCCGCAGGAAAAACACCGGGGAGCTGTTTTTT. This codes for CASRFRRKNTGELFF.

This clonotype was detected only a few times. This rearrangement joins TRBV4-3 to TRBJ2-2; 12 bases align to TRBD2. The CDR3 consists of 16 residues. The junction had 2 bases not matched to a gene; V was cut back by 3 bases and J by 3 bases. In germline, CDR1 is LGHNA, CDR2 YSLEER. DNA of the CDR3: TGCGCCAGCAGCCAGACTAGCGGGAGTGACACCGGGGAGCTGTTTTTT. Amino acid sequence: CASSQTSGSDTGELFF.

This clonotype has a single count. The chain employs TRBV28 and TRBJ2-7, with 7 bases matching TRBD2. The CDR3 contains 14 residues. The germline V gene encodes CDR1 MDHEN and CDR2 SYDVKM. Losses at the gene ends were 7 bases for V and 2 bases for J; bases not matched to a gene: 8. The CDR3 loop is CASTMGGVAYEQYF. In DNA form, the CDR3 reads TGTGCCAGCACCATGGGGGGGGTGGCCTACGAGCAGTACTTC.